This T cell receptor (beta chain) was sequenced for a study of T cells in Graves' hyperthyroidism and ophthalmopathy. Researchers amplified the TCR beta CDR3 regions from RNA transcripts. Using the HTBI primer set, a first-round RT-PCR was run on the TCR CDR3. A single record per CDR3 protein comes from TCRdb applying MiXCR to the multiplex PCR reads. The sample includes roughly 570,000 distinct CDR3 sequences, roughly 14% seen only once; the top ten take roughly 7.3%. This clonotype has just a few counts. Trimming cost V 7 bases and J 3 bases, with 19 bases left between them. Germline lookup yields CDR1 DFQATT and CDR2 SNEGSKA (reference sequence). The CDR3 extends over 15 amino acids.

This chain connects TRBV20-1 to TRBJ2-1; D possibly matches TRBD1 or TRBD2 (5 bases each). The sequence was obtained from a woman aged 25 to 39 with Graves' hyperthyroidism. Sequencing input: blood. DNA for the CDR3: TGCAGTGTCACCGGGACCCCCAACATCTACAATGAGCAGTTCTTC. This gives the protein CSVTGTPNIYNEQFF.